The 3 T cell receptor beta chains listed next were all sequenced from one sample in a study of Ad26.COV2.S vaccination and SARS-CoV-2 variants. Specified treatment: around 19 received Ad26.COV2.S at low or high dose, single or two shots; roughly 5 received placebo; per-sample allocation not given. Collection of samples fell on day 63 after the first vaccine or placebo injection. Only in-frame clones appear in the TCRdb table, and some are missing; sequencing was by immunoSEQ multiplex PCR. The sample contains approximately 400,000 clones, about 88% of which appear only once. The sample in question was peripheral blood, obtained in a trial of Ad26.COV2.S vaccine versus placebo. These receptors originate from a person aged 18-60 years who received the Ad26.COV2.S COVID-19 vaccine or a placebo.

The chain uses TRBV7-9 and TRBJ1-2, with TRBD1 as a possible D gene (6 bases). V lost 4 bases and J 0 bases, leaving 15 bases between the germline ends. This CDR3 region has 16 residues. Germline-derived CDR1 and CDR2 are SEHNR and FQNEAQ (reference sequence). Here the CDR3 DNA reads TGTGCCAGCAGCTCACCCTCCAGGGGAACTAACTATGGCTACACCTTC. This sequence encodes CASSSPSRGTNYGYTF.

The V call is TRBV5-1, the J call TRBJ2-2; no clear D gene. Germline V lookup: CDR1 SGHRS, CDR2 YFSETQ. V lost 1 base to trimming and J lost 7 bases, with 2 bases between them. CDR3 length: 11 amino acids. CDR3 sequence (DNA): TGCGCCAGCAGCTTGAACGGGGAGCTGTTTTTT. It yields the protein CASSLNGELFF.

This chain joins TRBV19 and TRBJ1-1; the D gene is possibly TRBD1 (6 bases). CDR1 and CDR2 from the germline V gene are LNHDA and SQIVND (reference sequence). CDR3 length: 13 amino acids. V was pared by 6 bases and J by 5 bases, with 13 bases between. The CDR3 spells CASSPGTTTEAFF. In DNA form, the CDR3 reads TGTGCCAGTAGCCCCGGGACAACAACTGAAGCTTTCTTT.